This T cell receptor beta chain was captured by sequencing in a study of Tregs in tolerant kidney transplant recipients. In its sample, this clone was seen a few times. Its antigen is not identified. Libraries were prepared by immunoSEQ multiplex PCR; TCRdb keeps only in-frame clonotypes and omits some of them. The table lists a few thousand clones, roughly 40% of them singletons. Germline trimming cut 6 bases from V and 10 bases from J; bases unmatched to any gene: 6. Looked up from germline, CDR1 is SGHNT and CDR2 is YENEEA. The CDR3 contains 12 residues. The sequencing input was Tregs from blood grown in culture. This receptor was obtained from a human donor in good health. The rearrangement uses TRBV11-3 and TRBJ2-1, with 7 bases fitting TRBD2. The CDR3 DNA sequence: TGTGCCAGCAGTTCGGGACTACCCGAGCAGTTCTTC. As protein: CASSSGLPEQFF.